This T cell receptor (beta chain) emerged from a study of neurological immune-mediated disorders. The sample holds many counts of this clonotype. The target antigen is unknown. Points from the study as a whole: Sharing of CDR3 amino acid sequences among expanded clones across subjects was absent, suggesting private repertoires in all groups.

It was by 5'RACE with 10-nucleotide random UMIs that the cDNA was made. A single record per CDR3 protein comes from TCRdb applying MiXCR to the 5' RACE reads. The sample includes approximately 38,000 distinct CDR3 sequences, around 10% seen only once; the top ten take roughly 4%. Trimming cost V 4 bases and J 6 bases, with 14 bases left between them. Per the germline V gene, CDR1 is KGHDR and CDR2 is SFDVKD. The CDR3 length is 15 residues. Sequencing was done on a sample of CD4+ T cells from blood. The chain joins TRBV24-1 to TRBJ1-4, with TRBD1 as a possible D gene (5 bases). This TCR was sampled from a young woman with HTLV-1-associated myelopathy (HAM/TSP). The CDR3 loop is CATSEAEGADEKLFF. The CDR3 DNA is TGTGCCACCAGTGAGGCGGAAGGGGCGGATGAAAAACTGTTTTTT.